These 21 T cell receptor beta chains share one sample of origin, sequenced in a study of blood T cell repertoires in COVID-19. TCRdb's copy holds only in-frame clones and misses some; the assay was immunoSEQ multiplex PCR. The table has 200,000 to 250,000 clones, 75% to 85% seen once. The material sequenced was peripheral blood. Receptors originate from a man in his forties or fifties with COVID-19, enrolled during active disease.

This sequence joins TRBV11-2 and TRBJ1-4; no clear D. The germline V and J ends were trimmed by 0 bases and 8 bases, with 13 bases remaining between them. The CDR3 contains 15 residues. The germline V gene encodes CDR1 SGHAT and CDR2 FQNNGV. The CDR3, as DNA: TGTGCCAGCAGCTTAGATGGTCTTGCAGGCGAAAAACTGTTTTTT. The encoded protein is CASSLDGLAGEKLFF.

V is TRBV3-1 (or the pseudogene TRBV3-2) and J is TRBJ2-7; tentatively, D is TRBD1 (6 bases). CDR1 is LGHDT, CDR2 YNNKEL, per germline (reference sequence). The CDR3 covers 13 residues. The V end lost 0 bases, the J end lost 6 bases, and 9 bases lay between the germline ends. The CDR3 is CASSQDRGSEQYF. CDR3 DNA: TGTGCCAGCAGCCAAGATAGGGGGTCCGAGCAGTACTTC.

Concerning this clone: This same CDR3 is encoded by further DNA sequences in the sample. The genes are TRBV5-1 and TRBJ2-3; TRBD2 matches 7 bases. Trimming removed 2 bases from V and 6 bases from J; junction bases left unmatched: 6. The V gene's germline CDR1 is SGHRS and CDR2 YFSETQ. The CDR3 is 14 amino acids. For the CDR3, the DNA is TGCGCCAGCAGCTTCGGGGGGAGAACGGATACGCAGTATTTT. As protein: CASSFGGRTDTQYF.

The rearrangement joins TRBV5-1 to TRBJ2-5; 7 bases line up with TRBD1. Germline CDR1 reads SGHRS; CDR2 reads YFSETQ. The CDR3 has 15 amino acids. Unmatched junction bases numbered 11, after V lost 4 bases and J lost 5 bases. The CDR3 here is CASSPTGALRETQYF. CDR3 coding DNA: TGCGCCAGCAGCCCTACAGGGGCGTTGCGGGAGACCCAGTACTTC.

This clone was observed a handful of times. The J gene is TRBJ2-1, the V gene TRBV5-6, with D possibly matching TRBD1 (5 bases). This CDR3 has 13 residues. V gave up 1 base and J gave up 7 bases, with 9 bases separating them. Germline loops: CDR1 SGHDT, CDR2 YYEEEE. CDR3 DNA: TGTGCCAGCAGCTTGCAGGGTGGGAATGAGCAGTTCTTC. Its translation: CASSLQGGNEQFF.

The chain joins TRBV9 to TRBJ1-5; 10 nucleotides align to TRBD1. V dropped 3 bases and J dropped 4; count of bases not matched to a gene: 1. From germline, CDR1 is SGDLS and CDR2 YYNGEE. This CDR3 comprises 14 residues. This chain's CDR3 is CASSAGQGNQPQHF. Here the CDR3 DNA reads TGTGCCAGCAGCGCGGGACAGGGGAATCAGCCCCAGCATTTT.

The chain recombines TRBV19 with TRBJ1-5, with 9 bases matching TRBD1. V trimming: 6 bases; J trimming: 9 bases; junction bases outside the gene matches: 6. The CDR3 spans 13 residues. Germline CDR1 LNHDA, CDR2 SQIVND (reference sequence). The CDR3, as DNA: TGTGCCAGTAGATGGACAGGGGAGTCGCCCCAGCATTTT. Encoded protein: CASRWTGESPQHF. Variable domain in full (rest from reference TRBV19 and TRBJ1-5): DGGITQSPKYLFRKEGQNVTLSCEQNLNHDAMYWYRQDPGQGLRLIYYSQIVNDFQKGDIAEGYSVSREKKESFPLTVTSAQKNPTAFYLCASRWTGESPQHFGDGTRLSIL.

This chain joins TRBV6-5 and TRBJ1-5; possibly TRBD1 for D (5 bases). In germline, CDR1 is MNHEY, CDR2 SVGAGI. V lost 8 bases, J lost 3 bases, and 11 bases lay in between. This CDR3 is built from 13 residues. Here the CDR3 DNA reads TGTGCCAGCCAAGACAGCTTCAATCAGCCCCAGCATTTT. Protein: CASQDSFNQPQHF.

This clone came up a few times. The rearrangement links TRBV7-8 to TRBJ1-6; 8 positions agree with TRBD1. CDR1 and CDR2 (germline): SGHVS, FQNEAQ. CDR3 length: 14 amino acids. With 3 bases clipped from V and 9 bases from J, the junction kept 4 bases outside the gene matches. CDR3 in DNA: TGTGCCAGCAGCTTTCCGGACAGGGTTTCACCCCTCCACTTT. Its translation is CASSFPDRVSPLHF.

This sequence joins TRBV18 and TRBJ2-1, with 8 bases matching TRBD2. The CDR3 loop spans 13 amino acids. V was clipped by 1 base and J by 7 bases; unmatched bases: 0. CDR1 and CDR2 (germline): KGHSH, LQKENI. CDR3 bases: TGTGCCAGCTCACCACTAGCGGGGAATGAGCAGTTCTTC. This translates into CASSPLAGNEQFF.

The gene calls are TRBV11-1 and TRBJ2-2, with D perhaps matching TRBD1 (6 bases). V dropped 5 bases and J dropped 2 bases, with 15 bases sitting between them. Germline V CDR1 and CDR2: SGHAT, FQDESV (reference sequence). This CDR3 spans 16 amino acids. The chain's CDR3 is CASSREGGFNTGELFF. In DNA form, the CDR3 reads TGTGCCAGCAGCCGCGAAGGGGGTTTTAACACCGGGGAGCTGTTTTTT.

CDR3 DNA sequence: TGTGCCAGCAGTTACTCTTCATCAGTGAACACTGAAGCTTTCTTT. Protein product: CASSYSSSVNTEAFF. The J gene is TRBJ1-1, the V gene TRBV6-5; D call uncertain. CDR3 length: 15 residues. The germline gives CDR1 MNHEY, CDR2 SVGAGI. Trimming left V 0 bases short and J 0 bases short, with 8 bases between.

The chain recombines TRBV2 with TRBJ2-7; 10 nucleotides align to TRBD2. CDR1 is SNHLY, CDR2 FYNNEI, per germline. The CDR3 contains 14 residues. Trimming removed 7 bases from V and 7 bases from J; junction bases left unmatched: 10. As DNA, the CDR3 is TGTGCCAGCATTTCTAGCGGGGGTCCCGGGGAGCAGTACTTC. Its protein product is CASISSGGPGEQYF.

This chain links TRBV19 with TRBJ2-7; no reliable D call. Germline V gene sequence: CDR1 LNHDA, CDR2 SQIVND (reference sequence). V was trimmed by 3 bases and J by 4 bases, leaving 10 bases between them. CDR3 length: 13 residues. CDR3 sequence reads: CASSIRTEYEQYF. The DNA of the CDR3 is TGTGCCAGTAGTATTCGTACAGAGTACGAGCAGTACTTC.

On this clone itself: The sample has other DNA sequences that encode this CDR3 too. The chain is built from TRBV5-1 and TRBJ1-6, with D tentatively TRBD1 (6 bases). CDR3 length: 14 amino acids. Germline V lookup: CDR1 SGHRS, CDR2 YFSETQ. V dropped 4 bases and J dropped 7 bases, with 12 bases sitting between them. CDR3 region: CASSPTGMNSPLHF. CDR3 bases: TGCGCCAGCAGCCCAACAGGGATGAATTCACCCCTCCACTTT.

The genes are TRBV19 and TRBJ2-7; maybe TRBD1 (5 bases). The CDR3 is 13 amino acids. Germline CDR1 is LNHDA and CDR2 is SQIVND (reference sequence). Trimming stripped 3 bases from V and 5 bases from J, with 11 bases between. The CDR3 spells CASSIVRGDEQYF. Written as DNA, the CDR3 is TGTGCCAGTAGTATCGTAAGGGGTGACGAGCAGTACTTC.

The V call is TRBV9, the J call TRBJ2-1; 14 positions agree with TRBD2. The CDR3 is 15 residues long. J lost 6 bases, V lost 4 bases, and 3 bases had no gene match. Germline V gene lookup returns CDR1 SGDLS and CDR2 YYNGEE. The CDR3 spells CASSSGLAGVNEQFF. DNA of the CDR3: TGTGCCAGCAGCTCGGGACTAGCGGGGGTCAATGAGCAGTTCTTC.

This clone was picked up one time. V is TRBV6-5 and J is TRBJ1-4, with 7 bases identical to TRBD1. This CDR3 has 14 amino acids. The V segment lost 5 bases and the J segment 7 bases; nucleotides outside the gene matches: 7. Per germline, CDR1 MNHEY and CDR2 SVGAGI. The CDR3 spells CASSLTGKGEKLFF. The CDR3 bases are TGTGCCAGCAGTCTGACAGGGAAGGGTGAAAAACTGTTTTTT.

The rearrangement uses TRBV9 and TRBJ1-2, with D unresolved. The CDR3 is made up of 15 amino acids. Per germline, CDR1 SGDLS and CDR2 YYNGEE. Trimming pared 0 bases from V and 3 bases from J, leaving 12 bases between. The CDR3 sequence: CASSVVLSGDYGYTF. The CDR3 nucleotides are TGTGCCAGCAGCGTAGTTTTGAGCGGGGACTATGGCTACACCTTC. The variable domain in full, with the rest retrieved from reference TRBV9 and TRBJ1-2, is DSGVTQTPKHLITATGQRVTLRCSPRSGDLSVYWYQQSLDQGLQFLIQYYNGEERAKGNILERFSAQQFPDLHSELNLSSLELGDSALYFCASSVVLSGDYGYTFGSGTRLTVV.

This clone has ten or more counts. This chain connects TRBV13 to TRBJ1-1; D gene ambiguous. The CDR3 sequence is 13 residues long. From germline, CDR1 is PRHDT and CDR2 FYEKMQ (reference sequence). The ends were cut back, 2 bases at V and 6 bases at J, with 10 bases in the middle. CDR3 in DNA: TGTGCCAGCAGCTTATACGGGGTCGCTGAAGCTTTCTTT. The encoded protein is CASSLYGVAEAFF.

In its sample, this clone was seen once. DNA for the CDR3: TGTGCCAGCAGTGAATCCAGGGACACTGAAGCTTTCTTT. It is translated as CASSESRDTEAFF. This rearrangement joins TRBV25-1 to TRBJ1-1; possible D gene TRBD1, 5 bases. V lost 1 base to trimming and J lost 3 bases, with 6 bases between them. CDR3 length: 13 residues. Germline V lookup: CDR1 MGHDK, CDR2 SYGVNS.